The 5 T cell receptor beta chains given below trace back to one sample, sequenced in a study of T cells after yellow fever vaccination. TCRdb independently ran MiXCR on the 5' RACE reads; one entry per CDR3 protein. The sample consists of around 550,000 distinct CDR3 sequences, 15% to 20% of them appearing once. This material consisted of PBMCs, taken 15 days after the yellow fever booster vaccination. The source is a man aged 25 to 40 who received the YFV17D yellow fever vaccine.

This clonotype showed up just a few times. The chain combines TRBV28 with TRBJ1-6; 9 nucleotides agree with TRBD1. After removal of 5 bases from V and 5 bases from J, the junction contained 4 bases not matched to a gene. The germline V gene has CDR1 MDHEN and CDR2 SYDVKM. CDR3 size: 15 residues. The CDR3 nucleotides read TGTGCCAGCAGTCCCGGGGACAGGGATAATTCACCCCTCCACTTT. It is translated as CASSPGDRDNSPLHF.

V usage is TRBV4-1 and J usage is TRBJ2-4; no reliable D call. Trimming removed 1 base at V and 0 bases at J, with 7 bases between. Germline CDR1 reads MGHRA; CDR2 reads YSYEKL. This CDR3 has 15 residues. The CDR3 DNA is TGCGCCAGCAGCCAAGTTGGGTTAGCCAAAAACATTCAGTACTTC. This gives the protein CASSQVGLAKNIQYF.

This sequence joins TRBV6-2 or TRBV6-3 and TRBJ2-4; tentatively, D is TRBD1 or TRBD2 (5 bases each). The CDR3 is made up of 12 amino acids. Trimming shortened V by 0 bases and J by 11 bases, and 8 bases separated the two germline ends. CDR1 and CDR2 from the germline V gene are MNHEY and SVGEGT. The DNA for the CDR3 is TGTGCCAGCAGTTACTCATGGGACCTTCAGTACTTC. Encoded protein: CASSYSWDLQYF.

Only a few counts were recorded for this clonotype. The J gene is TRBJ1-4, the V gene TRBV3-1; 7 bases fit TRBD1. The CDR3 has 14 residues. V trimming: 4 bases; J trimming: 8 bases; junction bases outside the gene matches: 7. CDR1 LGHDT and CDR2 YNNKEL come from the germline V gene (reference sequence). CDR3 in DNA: TGTGCCAGCAGCCCTATGACAGGGACGGAAAAACTGTTTTTT. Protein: CASSPMTGTEKLFF.

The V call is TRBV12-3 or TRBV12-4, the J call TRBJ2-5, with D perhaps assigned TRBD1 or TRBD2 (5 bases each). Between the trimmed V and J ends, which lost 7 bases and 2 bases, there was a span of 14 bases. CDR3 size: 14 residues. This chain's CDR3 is CASNRLGPQETQYF. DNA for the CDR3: TGTGCCAGCAACCGTCTGGGACCTCAAGAGACCCAGTACTTC.